This TCR beta chain comes out of a study of cytomegalovirus exposure and HLA in healthy donors. PCR primers comprised 60 Vbeta and 13 Jbeta primers. TCRdb's copy holds only in-frame clones and misses some; the assay was immunoSEQ multiplex PCR. The data contain 30,000 to 45,000 clones, roughly 90% of them seen just once; the ten biggest clones take up about an eighth. The CDR3 runs 17 residues. The J segment lost 0 bases and the V segment lost 0 bases, leaving 5 bases of the junction unmatched. Germline values: CDR1 ENHRY, CDR2 SYGVKD. This sequence was found in a woman aged 40 to 55 in good health and CMV-seropositive. V is TRBV10-3 and J is TRBJ1-3; TRBD1 agrees at 7 bases. Specimen: PBMCs. CDR3 DNA: TGTGCCATCAGTGAGTCGGGACAGTTGAGCTCTGGAAACACCATATATTTT. Its protein is CAISESGQLSSGNTIYF.